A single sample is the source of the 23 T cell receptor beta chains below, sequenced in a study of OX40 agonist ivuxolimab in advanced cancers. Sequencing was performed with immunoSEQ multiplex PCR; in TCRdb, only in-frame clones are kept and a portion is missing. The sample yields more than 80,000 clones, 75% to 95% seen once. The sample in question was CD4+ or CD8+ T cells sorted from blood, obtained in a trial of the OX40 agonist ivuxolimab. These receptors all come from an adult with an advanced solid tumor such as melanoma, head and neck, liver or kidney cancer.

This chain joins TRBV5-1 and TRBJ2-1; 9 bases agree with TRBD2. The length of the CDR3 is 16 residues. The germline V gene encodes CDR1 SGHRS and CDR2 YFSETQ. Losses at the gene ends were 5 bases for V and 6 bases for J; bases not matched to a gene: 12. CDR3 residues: CASSYSGRGGINEQFF. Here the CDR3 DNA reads TGCGCCAGCAGTTATAGCGGGAGAGGGGGCATCAATGAGCAGTTCTTC.

CDR3 DNA sequence: TGCGCCAGCAGCTTGGGAGGGCGCCCAAGCACAGATACGCAGTATTTT. Translated, it gives CASSLGGRPSTDTQYF. This chain uses TRBV5-1 with TRBJ2-3; possibly TRBD2 for D (5 bases). CDR1 and CDR2 from the germline V gene are SGHRS and YFSETQ. The CDR3 runs 16 residues. V was shortened by 0 bases and J by 0 bases, with 11 bases between the two germline ends.

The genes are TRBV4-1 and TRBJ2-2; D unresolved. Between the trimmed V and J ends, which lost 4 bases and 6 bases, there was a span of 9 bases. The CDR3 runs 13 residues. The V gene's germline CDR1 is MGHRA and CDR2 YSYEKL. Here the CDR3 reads CASSLLGPGELFF. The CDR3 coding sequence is TGCGCCAGCAGCCTTCTAGGACCCGGGGAGCTGTTTTTT.

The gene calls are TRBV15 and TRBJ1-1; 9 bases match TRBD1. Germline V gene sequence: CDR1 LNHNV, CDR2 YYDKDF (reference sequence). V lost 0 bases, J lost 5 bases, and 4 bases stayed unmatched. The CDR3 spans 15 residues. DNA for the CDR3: TGTGCCACCAGCAGAGAACAGGGGGCGATTACTGAAGCTTTCTTT. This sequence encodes CATSREQGAITEAFF.

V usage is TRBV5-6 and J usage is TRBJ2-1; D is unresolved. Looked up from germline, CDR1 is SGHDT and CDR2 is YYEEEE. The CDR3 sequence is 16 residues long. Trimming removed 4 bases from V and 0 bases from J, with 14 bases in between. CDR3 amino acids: CASSHDGQVSYNEQFF. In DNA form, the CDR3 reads TGTGCCAGCAGCCATGACGGGCAAGTCTCCTACAATGAGCAGTTCTTC. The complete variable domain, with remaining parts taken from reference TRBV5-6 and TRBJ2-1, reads DAGVTQSPTHLIKTRGQQVTLRCSPKSGHDTVSWYQQALGQGPQFIFQYYEEEERQRGNFPDRFSGHQFPNYSSELNVNALLLGDSALYLCASSHDGQVSYNEQFFGPGTRLTVL.

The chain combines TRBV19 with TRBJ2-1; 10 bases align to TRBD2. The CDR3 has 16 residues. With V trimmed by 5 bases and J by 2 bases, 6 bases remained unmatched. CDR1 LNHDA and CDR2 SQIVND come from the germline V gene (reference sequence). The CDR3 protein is CASSARLAGPYNEQFF. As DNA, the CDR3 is TGTGCCAGTAGTGCCAGACTAGCGGGCCCCTACAATGAGCAGTTCTTC. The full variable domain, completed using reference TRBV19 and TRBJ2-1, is DGGITQSPKYLFRKEGQNVTLSCEQNLNHDAMYWYRQDPGQGLRLIYYSQIVNDFQKGDIAEGYSVSREKKESFPLTVTSAQKNPTAFYLCASSARLAGPYNEQFFGPGTRLTVL.

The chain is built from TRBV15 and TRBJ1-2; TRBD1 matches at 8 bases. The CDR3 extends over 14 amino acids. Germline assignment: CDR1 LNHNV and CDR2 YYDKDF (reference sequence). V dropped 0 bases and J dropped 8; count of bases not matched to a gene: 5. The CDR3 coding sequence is TGTGCCACCAGCAGAGATGTAACAGGGGGAGGCTACACCTTC. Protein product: CATSRDVTGGGYTF.

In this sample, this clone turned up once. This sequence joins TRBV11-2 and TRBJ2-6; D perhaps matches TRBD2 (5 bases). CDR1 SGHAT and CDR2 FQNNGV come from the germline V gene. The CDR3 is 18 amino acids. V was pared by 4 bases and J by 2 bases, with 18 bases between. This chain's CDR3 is CASSSPGSVGTGANVLTF. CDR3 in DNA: TGTGCCAGCAGCTCTCCGGGATCCGTAGGGACTGGGGCCAACGTCCTGACTTTC.

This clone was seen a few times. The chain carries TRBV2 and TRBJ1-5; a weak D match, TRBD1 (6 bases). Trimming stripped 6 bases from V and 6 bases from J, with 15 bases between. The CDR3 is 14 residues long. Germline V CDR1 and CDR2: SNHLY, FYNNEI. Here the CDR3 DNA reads TGTGCCAGCAGGGCGCGGGGGGCGAGTCAGCCCCAGCATTTT. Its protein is CASRARGASQPQHF.

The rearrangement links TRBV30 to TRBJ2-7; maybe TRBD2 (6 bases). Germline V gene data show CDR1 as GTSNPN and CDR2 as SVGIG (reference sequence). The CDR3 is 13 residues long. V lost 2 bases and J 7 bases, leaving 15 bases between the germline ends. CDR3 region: CAWSPRGAGEQYF. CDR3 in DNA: TGTGCCTGGAGTCCGCGAGGGGCGGGGGAGCAGTACTTC.

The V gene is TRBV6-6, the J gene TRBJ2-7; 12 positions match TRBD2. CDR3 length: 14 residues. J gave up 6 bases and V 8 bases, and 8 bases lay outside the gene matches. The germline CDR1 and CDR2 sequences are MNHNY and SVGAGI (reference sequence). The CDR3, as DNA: TGTGCCAGCCGAACGGGACTAGCGGGCTCCGAGCAGTACTTC. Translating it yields CASRTGLAGSEQYF.

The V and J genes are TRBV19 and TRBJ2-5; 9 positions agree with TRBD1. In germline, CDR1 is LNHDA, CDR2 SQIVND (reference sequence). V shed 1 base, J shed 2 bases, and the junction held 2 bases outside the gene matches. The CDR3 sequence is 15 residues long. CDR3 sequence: CASSIADRGQETQYF. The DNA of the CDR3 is TGTGCCAGTAGTATAGCAGACAGGGGGCAAGAGACCCAGTACTTC.

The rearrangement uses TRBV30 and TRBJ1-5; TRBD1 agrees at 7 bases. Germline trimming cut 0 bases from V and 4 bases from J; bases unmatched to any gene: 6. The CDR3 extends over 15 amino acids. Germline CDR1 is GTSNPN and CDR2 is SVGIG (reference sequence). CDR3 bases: TGTGCCTGGAGTGTAGGGACAGCCTCGAATCAGCCCCAGCATTTT. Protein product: CAWSVGTASNQPQHF.

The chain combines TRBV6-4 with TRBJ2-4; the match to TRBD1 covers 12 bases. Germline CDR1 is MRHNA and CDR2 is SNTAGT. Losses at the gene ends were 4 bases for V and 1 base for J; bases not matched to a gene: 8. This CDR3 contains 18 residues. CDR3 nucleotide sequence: TGTGCCAGCAGTGGTCCGGGACAGGGGGCCGGGGCCAAAAACATTCAGTACTTC. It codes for CASSGPGQGAGAKNIQYF.

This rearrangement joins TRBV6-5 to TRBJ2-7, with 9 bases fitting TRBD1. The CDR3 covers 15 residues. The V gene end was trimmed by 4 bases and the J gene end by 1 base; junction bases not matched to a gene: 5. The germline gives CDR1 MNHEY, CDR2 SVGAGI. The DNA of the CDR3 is TGTGCCAGCAGTTGGGGGACAGGGAGTTCCTACGAGCAGTACTTC. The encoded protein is CASSWGTGSSYEQYF.

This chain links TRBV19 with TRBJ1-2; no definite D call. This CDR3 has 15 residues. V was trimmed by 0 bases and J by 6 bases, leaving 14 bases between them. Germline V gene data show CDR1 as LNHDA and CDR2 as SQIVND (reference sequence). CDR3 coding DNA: TGTGCCAGTAGTATAGAGGATGGTGTCCGGCATGGCTACACCTTC. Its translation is CASSIEDGVRHGYTF.

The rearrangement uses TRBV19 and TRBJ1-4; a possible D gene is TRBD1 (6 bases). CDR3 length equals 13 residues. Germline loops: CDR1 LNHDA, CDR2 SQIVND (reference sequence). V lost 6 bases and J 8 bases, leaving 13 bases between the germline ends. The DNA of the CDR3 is TGTGCCAGTAGCCAACGCGACAGGGAAAAACTGTTTTTT. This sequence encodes CASSQRDREKLFF.

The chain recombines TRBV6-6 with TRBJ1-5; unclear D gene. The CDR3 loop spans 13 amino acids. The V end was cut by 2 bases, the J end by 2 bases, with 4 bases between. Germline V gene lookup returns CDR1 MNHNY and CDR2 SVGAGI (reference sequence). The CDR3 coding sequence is TGTGCCAGCAGTTACCCAGGCAATCAGCCCCAGCATTTT. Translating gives CASSYPGNQPQHF.

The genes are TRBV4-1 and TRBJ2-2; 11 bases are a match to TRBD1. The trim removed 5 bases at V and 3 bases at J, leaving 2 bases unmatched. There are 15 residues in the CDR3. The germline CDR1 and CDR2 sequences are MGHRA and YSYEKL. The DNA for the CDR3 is TGCGCCAGCAGCTTGGGACAGGGGGACACCGGGGAGCTGTTTTTT. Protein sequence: CASSLGQGDTGELFF.

In DNA form, the CDR3 reads TGTGCCAGCAGCCCAAGGGGGCGGGAGATTTGGAATGAGCAGTTCTTC. It codes for CASSPRGREIWNEQFF. The chain employs TRBV7-9 and TRBJ2-1, with D perhaps given as TRBD1 or TRBD2 (7 bases each). Germline loops: CDR1 SEHNR, CDR2 FQNEAQ (reference sequence). The CDR3 has 16 amino acids. Trimming left V 5 bases short and J 7 bases short, with 21 bases between. Looking up the rest from reference TRBV7-9 and TRBJ2-1 gives the full variable domain: DTGVSQNPRHKITKRGQNVTFRCDPISEHNRLYWYRQTLGQGPEFLTYFQNEAQLEKSRLLSDRFSAERPKGSFSTLEIQRTEQGDSAMYLCASSPRGREIWNEQFFGPGTRLTVL.

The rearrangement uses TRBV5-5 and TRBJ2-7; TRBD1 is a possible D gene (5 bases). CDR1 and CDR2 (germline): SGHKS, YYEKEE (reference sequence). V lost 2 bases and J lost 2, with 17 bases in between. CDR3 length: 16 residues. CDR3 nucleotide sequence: TGTGCCAGCAGCTTAGCCGTGGGGCGGAGCCCCTACGAGCAGTACTTC. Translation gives CASSLAVGRSPYEQYF.

The CDR3 nucleotides are TGTGCCAGTAGTATGCGCGGAGAGGTACTGGCGCAGTTCTTC. Translation gives CASSMRGEVLAQFF. The rearrangement links TRBV19 to TRBJ2-1; no clear D. The germline CDR1 and CDR2 sequences are LNHDA and SQIVND (reference sequence). The V and J ends lost 3 bases and 12 bases respectively, with 18 bases between them. The CDR3 extends over 14 amino acids.

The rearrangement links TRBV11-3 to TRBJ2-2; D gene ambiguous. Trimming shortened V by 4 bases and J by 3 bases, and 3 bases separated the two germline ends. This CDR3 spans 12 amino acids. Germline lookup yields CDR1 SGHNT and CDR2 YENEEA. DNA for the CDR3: TGTGCCAGCAGCTCGGACACCGGGGAGCTGTTTTTT. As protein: CASSSDTGELFF.